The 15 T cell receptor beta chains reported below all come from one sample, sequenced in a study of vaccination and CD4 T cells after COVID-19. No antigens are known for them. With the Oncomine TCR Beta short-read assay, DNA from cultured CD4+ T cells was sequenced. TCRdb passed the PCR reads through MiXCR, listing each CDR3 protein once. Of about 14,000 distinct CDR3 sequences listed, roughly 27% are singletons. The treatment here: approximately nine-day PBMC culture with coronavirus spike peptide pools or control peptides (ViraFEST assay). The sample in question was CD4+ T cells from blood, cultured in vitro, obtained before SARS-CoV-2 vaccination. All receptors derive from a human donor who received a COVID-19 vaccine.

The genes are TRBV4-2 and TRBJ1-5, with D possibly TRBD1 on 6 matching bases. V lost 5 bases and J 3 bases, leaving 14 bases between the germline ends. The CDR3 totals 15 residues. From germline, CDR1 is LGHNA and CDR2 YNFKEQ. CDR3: CASSKQTGINQPQHF. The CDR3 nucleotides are TGTGCCAGCAGCAAACAAACAGGGATCAATCAGCCCCAGCATTTT.

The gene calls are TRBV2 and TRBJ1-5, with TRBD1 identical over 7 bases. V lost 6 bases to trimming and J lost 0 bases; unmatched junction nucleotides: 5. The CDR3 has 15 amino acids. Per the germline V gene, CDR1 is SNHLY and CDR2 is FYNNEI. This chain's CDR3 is CASSAGTVSNQPQHF. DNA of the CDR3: TGTGCCAGCAGCGCTGGGACAGTTAGCAATCAGCCCCAGCATTTT.

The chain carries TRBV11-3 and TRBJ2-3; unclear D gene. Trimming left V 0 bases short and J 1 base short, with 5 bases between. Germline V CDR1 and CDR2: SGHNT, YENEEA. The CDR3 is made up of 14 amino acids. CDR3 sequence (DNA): TGTGCCAGCAGCTTAGATCGCGGCACAGATACGCAGTATTTT. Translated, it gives CASSLDRGTDTQYF.

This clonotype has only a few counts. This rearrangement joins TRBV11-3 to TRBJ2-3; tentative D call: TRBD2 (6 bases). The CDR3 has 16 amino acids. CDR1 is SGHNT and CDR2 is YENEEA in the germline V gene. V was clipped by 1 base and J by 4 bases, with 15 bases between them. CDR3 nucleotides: TGTGCCAGCAGCTTAGGGGCTAGCGATTCATCAGATACGCAGTATTTT. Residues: CASSLGASDSSDTQYF.

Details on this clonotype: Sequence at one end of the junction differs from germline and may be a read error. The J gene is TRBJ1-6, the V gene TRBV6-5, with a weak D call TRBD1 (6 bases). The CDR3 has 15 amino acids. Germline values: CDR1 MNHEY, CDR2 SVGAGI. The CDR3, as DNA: TGTGCCAGCAGTTACTCGTACGAGGGGGATTCACTCCTCCACTTT. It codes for CASSYSYEGDSLLHF.

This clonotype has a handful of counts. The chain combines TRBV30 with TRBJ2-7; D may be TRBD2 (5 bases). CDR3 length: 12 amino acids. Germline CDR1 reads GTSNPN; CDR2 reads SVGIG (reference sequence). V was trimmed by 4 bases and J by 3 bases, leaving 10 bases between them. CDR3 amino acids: CAWNSRGYEQYF. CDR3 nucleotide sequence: TGTGCCTGGAACTCACGGGGCTACGAGCAGTACTTC.

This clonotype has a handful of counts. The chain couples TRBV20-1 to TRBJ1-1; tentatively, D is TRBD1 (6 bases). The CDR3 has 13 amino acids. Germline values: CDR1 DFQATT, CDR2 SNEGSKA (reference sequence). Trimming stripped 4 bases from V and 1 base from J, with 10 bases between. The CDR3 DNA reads TGCAGTGCTAAGGGGGGAGGGAACACTGAAGCTTTCTTT. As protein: CSAKGGGNTEAFF.

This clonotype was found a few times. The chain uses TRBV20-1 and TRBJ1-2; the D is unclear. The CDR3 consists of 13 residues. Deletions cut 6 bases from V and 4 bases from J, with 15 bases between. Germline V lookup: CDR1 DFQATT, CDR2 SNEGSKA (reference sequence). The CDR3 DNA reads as TGCAGTGCCCCCCCCCGAGGAGTCTATGGCTACACCTTC. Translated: CSAPPRGVYGYTF.

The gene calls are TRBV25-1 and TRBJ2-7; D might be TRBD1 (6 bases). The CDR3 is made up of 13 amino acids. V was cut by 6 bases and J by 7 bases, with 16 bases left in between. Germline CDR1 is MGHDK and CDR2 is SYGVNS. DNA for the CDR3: TGTGCCAGCAGCCCCGGGACAAGGCGGGAGCAGTACTTC. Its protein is CASSPGTRREQYF.

CDR3 bases: TGTGCCATCAGGGGATCCGGGACAGGCTATAATTCACCCCTCCACTTT. The encoded protein is CAIRGSGTGYNSPLHF. J is TRBJ1-6 and V is TRBV10-3; 8 bases agree with TRBD1. The CDR3 has 16 amino acids. Trimming at V came to 6 bases and at J to 3 bases, leaving 7 bases not matched to a gene. Looked up from germline, CDR1 is ENHRY and CDR2 is SYGVKD.

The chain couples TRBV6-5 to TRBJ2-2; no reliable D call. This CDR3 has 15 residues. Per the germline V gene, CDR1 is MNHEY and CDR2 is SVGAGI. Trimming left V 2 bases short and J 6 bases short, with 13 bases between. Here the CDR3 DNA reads TGTGCCAGCAGTTACGGCCCCCAGGAGTCCGGGGAGCTGTTTTTT. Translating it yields CASSYGPQESGELFF.

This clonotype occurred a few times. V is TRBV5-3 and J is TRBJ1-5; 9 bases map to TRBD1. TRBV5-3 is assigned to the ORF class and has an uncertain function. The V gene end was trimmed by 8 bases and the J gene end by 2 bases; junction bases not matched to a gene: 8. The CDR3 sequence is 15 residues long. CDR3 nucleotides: TGTGCCAGCGGGGAACGACAGGGGGGCAATCAGCCCCAGCATTTT. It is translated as CASGERQGGNQPQHF.

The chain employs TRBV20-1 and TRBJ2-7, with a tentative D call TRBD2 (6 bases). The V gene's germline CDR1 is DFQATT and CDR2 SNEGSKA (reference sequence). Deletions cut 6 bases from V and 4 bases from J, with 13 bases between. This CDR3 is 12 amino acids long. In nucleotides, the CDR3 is TGCAGTGCCAACACCGGGGGTTACGAGCAGTACTTC. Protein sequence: CSANTGGYEQYF.

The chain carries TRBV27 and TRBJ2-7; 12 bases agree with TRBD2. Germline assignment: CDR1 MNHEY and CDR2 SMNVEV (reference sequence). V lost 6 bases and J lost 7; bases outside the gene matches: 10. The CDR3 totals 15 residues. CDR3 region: CASRLLAGGIGEQYF. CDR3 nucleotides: TGTGCCAGCAGACTCCTAGCGGGGGGGATCGGTGAGCAGTACTTC.

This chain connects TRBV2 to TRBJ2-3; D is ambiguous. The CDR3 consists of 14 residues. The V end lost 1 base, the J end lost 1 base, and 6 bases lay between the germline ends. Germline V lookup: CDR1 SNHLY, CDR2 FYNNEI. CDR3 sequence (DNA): TGTGCCAGCAGTGAAGAAGGAGGCACAGATACGCAGTATTTT. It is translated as CASSEEGGTDTQYF.